This TCR beta chain was captured by sequencing in a study of molecular identifiers for immune sequencing clone quantification (dated 2018 in TCRdb). General notes on the study: For a replicate experiment, RNA from around 20,000 or 100,000 naive CD8 T cells was divided into five aliquots, of which four were sequenced. CD8 T cells were used in a methods study to benchmark molecular-identifier clustering-based TCR repertoire sequencing (MIDCIRS) and TCR RNA copy counting. The full study reports these points: Highly expanded clone sizes could be underestimated if identical TCR molecules share a barcode. Modeling indicated about 3 TCR RNA copies recovered per cell, compared with about 10 by digital PCR, which implies a capture efficiency of approximately 29%. The naive libraries included spiked-in Jurkat TCR RNA (over nine copies' worth), and this RNA is not part of the donor repertoire. Without barcode sub-clustering, chimeric consensus sequences inflated TCR diversity; chimeras reached as high as 47%. In CMV-specific effector cells, over 99% of molecules were held by clones above 20 RNA copies, whereas under 1% of molecules were held by such clones in naive cells. Even against a background of 750,000 to 1,000,000 naive CD8 T cells, spiked-in Jurkat TCR RNA amounting to a single cell's worth was reported to be detectable.

This clonotype has only a few counts. Which antigen it targets is not known. No per-base quality is available; no much larger clone lies one base away. The library was produced with PCR. TCRdb names NextSeq 500 as the instrument used. Bulk TCR libraries were generated as previously described, with the TCR primers listed in Table S5 used. The Qiagen AllPrep DNA/RNA kit was used to purify total RNA. Before analysis, reads from multiple sequencing runs of the same library were pooled. Turning to the authors' computational methods: Reads were retained only if an exact TCR constant sequence was present, and the retained reads were trimmed to 150 nt and grouped according to their 12-nt molecular barcodes. Reads in each barcode group were sub-clustered using a 15% Levenshtein threshold, and a quality-weighted consensus sequence was built for each RNA molecule. Non-functional sequences were removed, as were lower-count sequences one edit away from another. Based on fitting two negative binomial distributions, any barcode sub-cluster with under 20% of the maximum read count was discarded. Starting from the raw public reads, TCRdb applied fastp trimming at Q25, assembled clones with MiXCR and retained in-frame beta chains. When rows share a CDR3 protein, they turn into one entry using the most common DNA and genes. The V and J calls and clone size are TCRdb's, not the authors'. This sample gives about 510,000 distinct CDR3 sequences in total; less than 30% of them show up just once. Of the sample, 0.7% to 0.9% is held by the ten largest clones.

CDR1 is given as SGDLS and CDR2 as YYNGEE, both from the germline V gene. Trimming removed 0 bases from V and 7 bases from J, leaving 19 bases between the germline ends. The CDR3 goes from the cysteine to the phenylalanine over 17 residues. Left in the record is the CDR3 DNA by itself, 51 bases read in frame from the first base. Libraries of naive CD8 T cells were generated from about 21,000 to 970,000 sorted cells, with 10%, 30% or 50% of the purified RNA used. On a BD FACSAria II, naive CD8 T cells were FACS-sorted as CD8+CD4-CCR7+CD45RA+ and collected into RLT Plus buffer. Detection sensitivity was tested by spiking Jurkat RNA equal to roughly nine TCR copies' worth into samples containing roughly 19,000-1,000,000 naive CD8 T cells. Enrichment of CD8 T cells was done with RosetteSep CD8+ T Cell Enrichment Cocktail plus Ficoll-Paque, and ACK red cell lysis came afterward.

Here the chain combines TRBV9 and TRBJ2-2; a tentative D call is TRBD1 (5 bases match). The TCR originated in a human donor in good health. Some libraries in this study had Jurkat cell RNA spiked in. Material for sequencing was naive CD8+ T cells from blood, with Jurkat cell RNA spiked in. This specimen's cell subset or site label, interpreted: FACS-sorted CD8+CD4-CCR7+CD45RA+ naive T cells. The CDR3 region reads CASSVDRIGALGGELFF. The nucleotides are TGTGCCAGCAGCGTAGATCGCATTGGGGCTTTGGGCGGGGAGCTGTTTTTT.